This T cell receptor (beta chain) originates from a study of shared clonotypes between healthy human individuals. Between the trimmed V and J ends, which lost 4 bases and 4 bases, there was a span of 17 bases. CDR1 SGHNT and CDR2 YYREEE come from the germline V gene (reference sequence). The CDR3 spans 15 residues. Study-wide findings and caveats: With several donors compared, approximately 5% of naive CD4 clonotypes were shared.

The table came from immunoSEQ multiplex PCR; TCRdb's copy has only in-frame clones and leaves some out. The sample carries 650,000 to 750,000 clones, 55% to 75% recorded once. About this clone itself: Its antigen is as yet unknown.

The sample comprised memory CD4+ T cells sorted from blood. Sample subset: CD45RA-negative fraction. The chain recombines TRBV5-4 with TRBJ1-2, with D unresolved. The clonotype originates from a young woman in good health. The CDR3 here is CASSPPPLGSYGYTF. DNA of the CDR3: TGTGCCAGCAGCCCTCCGCCATTGGGTTCCTATGGCTACACCTTC.